This entry features one T cell receptor (beta chain) sequence. Its antigen remains unidentified. Clones were sequenced by immunoSEQ multiplex PCR, and TCRdb holds only the in-frame ones, with some missing. In the table there are more than 85,000 clones, approximately 86% of which are singletons. This sample is drawn from a study of cytomegalovirus exposure and HLA in healthy donors. The germline V gene has CDR1 SNHLY and CDR2 FYNNEI. Trimming took 10 bases from V and 0 from J; bases not matched to a gene: 8. This CDR3 comprises 15 residues. Findings and caveats of the study: A later analysis found first-cohort TCR clusters tended to co-occur in the 130 or so validation repertoires.

What was sequenced was PBMCs. The sequence derives from a woman aged 18 to 35 in good health and CMV-seropositive. This chain uses TRBV2 with TRBJ1-4; TRBD1 matches at 7 bases. The CDR3 here is CAIAGGPTTNEKLFF. CDR3 DNA sequence: TGTGCCATCGCAGGGGGTCCCACAACTAATGAAAAACTGTTTTTT.